This T cell receptor beta chain appears in the sequencing data of a study of neurological immune-mediated disorders. With 4 bases removed from V and 1 base from J, the gap between germline ends came to 13 bases. The CDR3 contains 16 residues. Germline assignment: CDR1 SGHVS and CDR2 FQNEAQ. Using its own MiXCR run on the 5' RACE reads, TCRdb lists one record per CDR3 protein. Of some 32,000 distinct CDR3 sequences listed, more than 14% were seen once; the top ten hold 25% to 30%. This clonotype was counted ten times or more. The sample comprised PBMCs. The J gene is TRBJ2-2, the V gene TRBV7-8; the D is unclear. The TCR was taken from a man in his sixties or seventies in good health. Here the CDR3 reads CASSYRRTGNTGELFF. The CDR3, as DNA: TGTGCCAGCAGCTACCGTCGGACGGGGAACACCGGGGAGCTGTTTTTT.